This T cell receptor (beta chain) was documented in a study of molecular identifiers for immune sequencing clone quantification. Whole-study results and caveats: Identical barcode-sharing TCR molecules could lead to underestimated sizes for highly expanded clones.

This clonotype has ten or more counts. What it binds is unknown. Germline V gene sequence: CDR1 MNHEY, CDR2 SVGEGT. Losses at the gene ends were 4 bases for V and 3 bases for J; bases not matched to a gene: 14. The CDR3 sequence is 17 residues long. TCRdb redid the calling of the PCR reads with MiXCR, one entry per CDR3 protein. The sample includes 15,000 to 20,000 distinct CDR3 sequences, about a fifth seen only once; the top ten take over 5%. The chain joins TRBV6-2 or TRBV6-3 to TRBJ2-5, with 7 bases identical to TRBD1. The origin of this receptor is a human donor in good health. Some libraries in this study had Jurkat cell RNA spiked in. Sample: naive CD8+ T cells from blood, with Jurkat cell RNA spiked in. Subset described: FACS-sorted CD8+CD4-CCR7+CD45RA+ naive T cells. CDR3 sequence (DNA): TGTGCCAGCAGTTGGAGCCAGGGGGTCTCTGGGGAAGAGACCCAGTACTTC. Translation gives CASSWSQGVSGEETQYF.